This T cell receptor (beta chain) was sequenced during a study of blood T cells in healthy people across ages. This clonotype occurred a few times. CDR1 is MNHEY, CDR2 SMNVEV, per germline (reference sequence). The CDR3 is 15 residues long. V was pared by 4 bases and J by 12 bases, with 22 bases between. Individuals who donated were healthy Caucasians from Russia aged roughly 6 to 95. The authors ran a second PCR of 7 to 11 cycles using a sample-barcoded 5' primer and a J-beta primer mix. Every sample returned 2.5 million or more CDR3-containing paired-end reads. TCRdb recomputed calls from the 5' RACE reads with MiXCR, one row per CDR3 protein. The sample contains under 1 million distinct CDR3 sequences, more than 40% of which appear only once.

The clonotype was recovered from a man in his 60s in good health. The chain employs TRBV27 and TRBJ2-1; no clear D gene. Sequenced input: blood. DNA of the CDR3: TGTGCCAGCAGTTCTCTAAAAAGCTCCCTTTTTGTGCAGTTCTTC. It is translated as CASSSLKSSLFVQFF.